Listed below are T cell receptor beta chains from one sample, sequenced in a study of tissue T cells after allogeneic stem cell transplantation. Here immunoSEQ multiplex PCR was the method, and the copy in TCRdb shows in-frame clones only, minus some. The table records roughly 25,000 clones, more than 60% of them present only once. The sequencing used tissue from the ileum, collected at autopsy. The receptors shown here come from a female donor of 60 years or more with lung cancer. Both conserved end residues are part of each CDR3. Fields, in order: J gene, clone size, D gene, V gene, CDR3 protein, CDR3 DNA. A D gene is named only where the DNA matches it firmly. Clone size, where shown, is once, few, many, or a class for clones that have expanded.

TRBJ2-1 - TRBD2 TRBV18 CASSPRFLGGTSDYNEQFF TGTGCCAGCTCACCACGGTTTTTGGGTGGGACTAGCGACTACAATGAGCAGTTCTTC
TRBJ2-2 - TRBD1 TRBV6-5 CASNQDRGTGELFF TGTGCCAGCAACCAGGACAGGGGCACCGGGGAGCTGTTTTTT
TRBJ1-1 - TRBD1 TRBV19 CASSIGQGARSTEAFF TGTGCCAGTAGTATAGGACAGGGGGCGAGAAGTACTGAAGCTTTCTTT
TRBJ2-7 - TRBD2 TRBV6-5 CASSSYSGGNYEQYF TGTGCCAGCAGTTCATATAGCGGGGGGAACTACGAGCAGTACTTC
TRBJ2-7 - - TRBV19 CASSPRSDEQYF TGTGCCAGTAGTCCCCGCAGTGACGAGCAGTACTTC
TRBJ2-2 - TRBD2 TRBV2 CASSEGTSTGELFF TGTGCCAGCAGTGAGGGGACTAGCACCGGGGAGCTGTTTTTT
TRBJ1-2 - TRBD1 TRBV10-3 CAIQPGQVLGYTF TGTGCCATCCAGCCGGGACAGGTTCTTGGCTACACCTTC
TRBJ2-1 - TRBD1 TRBV24-1 CATSDFRDRKNNEQFF TGTGCCACCAGTGATTTCCGGGACAGAAAAAACAATGAGCAGTTCTTC
TRBJ1-1 - - TRBV6-2/TRBV6-3 CASSYSRAKYIRNTEAFF TGTGCCAGCAGTTACTCCCGGGCAAAATACATTAGGAACACTGAAGCTTTCTTT
TRBJ1-5 once - TRBV15 CATSRVFRGDQPQHF TGTGCCACCAGCAGAGTTTTTCGGGGTGATCAGCCCCAGCATTTT
TRBJ2-7 few - TRBV6-5 CASRGDGYEQYF TGTGCCAGCAGAGGTGACGGGTACGAGCAGTACTTC
TRBJ2-7 few TRBD1 TRBV7-9 CASSLEAGGSSEQYF TGTGCCAGCAGCTTAGAGGCAGGGGGTTCCTCCGAGCAGTACTTC
TRBJ2-5 - - TRBV5-4 CASSLGSWGPETQYF TGTGCCAGCAGCTTGGGGTCGTGGGGCCCCGAGACCCAGTACTTC
TRBJ2-5 - - TRBV28 CASSQPGAGMETQYF TGTGCCAGCAGCCAACCCGGGGCAGGGATGGAGACCCAGTACTTC
TRBJ1-6 - TRBD1 TRBV10-1 CASSEKQGARLRTYNSPLHF TGCGCCAGCAGTGAGAAACAGGGGGCGAGGTTAAGGACCTATAATTCACCCCTCCACTTT
TRBJ2-5 few - TRBV6-6 CAGRGAFGETQYF TGTGCCGGCCGCGGGGCGTTTGGGGAGACCCAGTACTTC